What follows are 3 T cell receptor beta chains derived from one specimen sequenced in a study of cytomegalovirus exposure and HLA in healthy donors. Sequencing was performed with immunoSEQ multiplex PCR; in TCRdb, only in-frame clones are kept and a portion is missing. Altogether 70,000 or so clones are present, about 95% being singletons, with the ten largest covering approximately 0.93%. Material: PBMCs. Every receptor here comes from a woman aged 18-30 years in good health and CMV-seronegative.

The gene calls are TRBV25-1 and TRBJ1-5, with TRBD1 matching over 7 bases. The CDR3 has 16 amino acids. CDR1 is MGHDK, CDR2 SYGVNS, per germline. The trim removed 4 bases at V and 9 bases at J, leaving 15 bases unmatched. CDR3 DNA: TGTGCCAGCAGTGCCGTTCGTTGGACAGGAGTGGTGCCCCAGCATTTT. Its translation is CASSAVRWTGVVPQHF.

J is TRBJ1-2 and V is TRBV9, with D tentatively TRBD1 (5 bases). There are 14 residues in the CDR3. Germline CDR1 is SGDLS and CDR2 is YYNGEE. Trimming pared 0 bases from V and 8 bases from J, leaving 14 bases between. CDR3 nucleotide sequence: TGTGCCAGCAGCGTAGCTGGGCAGGGTTCCGGCTACACCTTC. It specifies CASSVAGQGSGYTF. The variable domain in full, completed from reference TRBV9 and TRBJ1-2, reads DSGVTQTPKHLITATGQRVTLRCSPRSGDLSVYWYQQSLDQGLQFLIQYYNGEERAKGNILERFSAQQFPDLHSELNLSSLELGDSALYFCASSVAGQGSGYTFGSGTRLTVV.

The gene calls are TRBV4-2 and TRBJ2-1; 11 bases agree with TRBD1. The trim removed 0 bases at V and 3 bases at J, leaving 1 base unmatched. Germline V lookup: CDR1 LGHNA, CDR2 YNFKEQ. CDR3 length: 16 amino acids. The CDR3 sequence is CASSQDGTGGYNEQFF. The CDR3 bases are TGTGCCAGCAGCCAAGATGGGACAGGGGGCTACAATGAGCAGTTCTTC.